Presented here are 19 T cell receptor beta chains from one specimen sequenced in a study of Ad26.COV2.S vaccination and SARS-CoV-2 variants. Treatment noted: around 19 received Ad26.COV2.S at low or high dose, single or two shots; five or six received placebo; per-sample allocation not given. Sampling was done on day 63 after the first vaccine or placebo injection. Sequenced by immunoSEQ multiplex PCR; TCRdb stores in-frame clones only, minus some. The sample consists of 350,000 to 500,000 clones, 90% of them appearing once. The source material was peripheral blood, sampled in a trial of Ad26.COV2.S vaccine versus placebo. These receptors were taken from a person aged 18 to 59 who received the Ad26.COV2.S COVID-19 vaccine or a placebo.

The chain uses TRBV4-1 and TRBJ1-3; D remains unclear. Trimming took off 0 bases at V and 8 bases at J, with 5 bases between the two ends. The CDR3 spans 12 residues. CDR1 is MGHRA and CDR2 is YSYEKL in the germline V gene. The CDR3 sequence is CASSQEIDTIYF. The CDR3 nucleotides are TGCGCCAGCAGCCAAGAGATTGACACCATATATTTT.

The rearrangement links TRBV19 to TRBJ2-3; no clear D. CDR3 length: 14 amino acids. V was clipped by 3 bases and J by 2 bases, with 9 bases between them. Per the germline V gene, CDR1 is LNHDA and CDR2 is SQIVND (reference sequence). CDR3 region: CASSIAIITDTQYF. CDR3 in DNA: TGTGCCAGTAGTATCGCGATAATCACAGATACGCAGTATTTT.

The V call is TRBV5-1, the J call TRBJ2-2; tentatively, D is TRBD1 (6 bases). The germline V and J ends were trimmed by 5 bases and 1 base, with 6 bases remaining between them. The CDR3 has 13 residues. Germline CDR1 SGHRS, CDR2 YFSETQ. For the CDR3, the DNA is TGCGCCAGCAGGGGACAGAACACCGGGGAGCTGTTTTTT. It codes for CASRGQNTGELFF.

The rearrangement uses TRBV7-9 and TRBJ2-1; D gene ambiguous. Trimming left V 5 bases short and J 1 base short, with 9 bases between. There are 14 residues in the CDR3. CDR1 and CDR2 (germline): SEHNR, FQNEAQ (reference sequence). The CDR3 region is CASSPVKSYNEQFF. CDR3 DNA: TGTGCCAGCAGCCCAGTGAAGTCCTACAATGAGCAGTTCTTC.

V and J are TRBV27 and TRBJ2-7; D might be TRBD2 (5 bases). V lost 7 bases, J lost 4 bases, and 11 bases lay in between. CDR1 is MNHEY and CDR2 is SMNVEV in the germline V gene (reference sequence). The CDR3 length is 12 residues. The CDR3 bases are TGTGCCAGCACCTCCCCGGGGTACGAGCAGTACTTC. Translating gives CASTSPGYEQYF.

This clone was observed once. The V call is TRBV19, the J call TRBJ1-5; TRBD1 is a possible D gene (6 bases). The CDR3 runs 15 residues. V was trimmed by 6 bases and J by 6 bases, leaving 18 bases between them. Germline lookup yields CDR1 LNHDA and CDR2 SQIVND (reference sequence). CDR3 nucleotides: TGTGCCAGTAGGGGAGACAGGAGTGGAGGTCAGCCCCAGCATTTT. Its protein product is CASRGDRSGGQPQHF. Full variable domain (missing parts from reference TRBV19 and TRBJ1-5): DGGITQSPKYLFRKEGQNVTLSCEQNLNHDAMYWYRQDPGQGLRLIYYSQIVNDFQKGDIAEGYSVSREKKESFPLTVTSAQKNPTAFYLCASRGDRSGGQPQHFGDGTRLSIL.

This sequence joins TRBV29-1 and TRBJ2-5, with D perhaps TRBD1 (6 bases). Germline V gene data show CDR1 as SQVTM and CDR2 as ANQGSEA. Deletions cut 8 bases from V and 2 bases from J, with 12 bases between. This CDR3 contains 12 residues. DNA for the CDR3: TGCAGCTCAGGACAGAAACAAGAGACCCAGTACTTC. Its protein is CSSGQKQETQYF.

About this clone itself: This specimen includes other DNA sequences encoding the same CDR3. V and J are TRBV6-2 or TRBV6-3 and TRBJ2-7; TRBD2 is a possible D gene (6 bases). The CDR3 is made up of 11 amino acids. In germline, CDR1 is MNHEY, CDR2 SVGEGT. Trimming shortened V by 5 bases and J by 4 bases, and 6 bases separated the two germline ends. The CDR3 nucleotides read TGTGCCAGCAGTCGGGGGTACGAGCAGTACTTC. Amino acids: CASSRGYEQYF.

DNA of the CDR3: TGTGCCAGCAGGGAGACAGGGAACACTGAAGCTTTCTTT. It is translated as CASRETGNTEAFF. V usage is TRBV7-9 and J usage is TRBJ1-1; D perhaps matches TRBD1 (6 bases). This CDR3 has 13 residues. V lost 6 bases and J 1 base, leaving 9 bases between the germline ends. CDR1 and CDR2 (germline): SEHNR, FQNEAQ (reference sequence). Using reference TRBV7-9 and TRBJ1-1 for the parts outside the CDR3, the full variable domain is DTGVSQNPRHKITKRGQNVTFRCDPISEHNRLYWYRQTLGQGPEFLTYFQNEAQLEKSRLLSDRFSAERPKGSFSTLEIQRTEQGDSAMYLCASRETGNTEAFFGQGTRLTVV.

The chain carries TRBV6-5 and TRBJ2-7; 12 bases agree with TRBD1. The V and J ends lost 5 bases and 6 bases, in that order; junction bases with no gene match: 8. CDR1 is MNHEY and CDR2 is SVGAGI in the germline V gene. The CDR3 is 15 amino acids. The CDR3 DNA is TGTGCCAGCAGTATCCGGGACAGGGGGCGAGGCGAGCAGTACTTC. Translated: CASSIRDRGRGEQYF.

The chain carries TRBV12-3 or TRBV12-4 and TRBJ1-5; D unclear. The CDR3 contains 13 residues. V lost 2 bases to trimming and J lost 9 bases, with 11 bases between them. In nucleotides, the CDR3 is TGTGCCAGCAGTTTACAGGAGGGTGGGCCCCAGCATTTT. This encodes CASSLQEGGPQHF.

This clone was detected only a few times. The chain has TRBV4-3 and TRBJ2-2; possibly TRBD2 for D (5 bases). Germline CDR1 and CDR2: LGHNA and YSLEER. V shed 0 bases and J shed 2 bases, with 10 bases lying between them. The CDR3 covers 16 residues. CDR3 nucleotide sequence: TGCGCCAGCAGCCAAGATCAGCGGCGTAACACCGGGGAGCTGTTTTTT. This gives the protein CASSQDQRRNTGELFF.

On this clone: The same CDR3 also results from other DNA sequences found in this sample. V usage is TRBV5-4 and J usage is TRBJ2-3; 7 bases agree with TRBD1. The junction had 3 bases not matched to a gene; V was cut back by 2 bases and J by 3 bases. Looked up from germline, CDR1 is SGHNT and CDR2 is YYREEE (reference sequence). This CDR3 is built from 14 residues. Here the CDR3 reads CASSFRTGTDTQYF. CDR3 DNA sequence: TGTGCCAGCAGCTTCCGGACAGGAACAGATACGCAGTATTTT.

The V gene is TRBV27, the J gene TRBJ2-7; the D is unclear. The CDR3 is 12 residues long. Germline CDR1 and CDR2: MNHEY and SMNVEV (reference sequence). With 5 bases removed from V and 5 bases from J, the gap between germline ends came to 10 bases. The CDR3 DNA follows: TGTGCCAGCAGTGGCAGGCATAACGAGCAGTACTTC. It specifies CASSGRHNEQYF.

The chain is built from TRBV6-1 and TRBJ2-7, with TRBD1 matching over 10 bases. The CDR3 runs 16 residues. V shed 4 bases and J 5 bases; nucleotides not matched to a gene: 11. Germline CDR1 reads MNHNS; CDR2 reads SASEGT. CDR3 sequence: CASSGLRDRGSHEQYF. The CDR3 bases are TGTGCCAGCAGTGGACTCCGGGACAGGGGTTCTCACGAGCAGTACTTC.

This clone has only a few counts. This chain connects TRBV10-2 to TRBJ1-5; 8 nucleotides match TRBD1. Trimming at V came to 6 bases and at J to 2 bases, leaving 12 bases not matched to a gene. CDR3 length: 17 amino acids. Germline CDR1 is WSHSY and CDR2 is SAAADI. The CDR3, as DNA: TGCGCCAGCAGGGGCGTAGGTGACAGGGGTGGCAATCAGCCCCAGCATTTT. It codes for CASRGVGDRGGNQPQHF.

This clone has only one observation. The V and J genes are TRBV9 and TRBJ2-3; maybe TRBD1 (7 bases). The CDR3 runs 15 residues. Germline loops: CDR1 SGDLS, CDR2 YYNGEE. The V end lost 6 bases, the J end lost 0 bases, and 14 bases lay between the germline ends. CDR3 nucleotides: TGTGCCAGCACGGAGACAGGGACTAGCACAGATACGCAGTATTTT. Its protein product is CASTETGTSTDTQYF.

The genes are TRBV4-2 and TRBJ2-3, with 11 bases matching TRBD1. The CDR3 has 16 residues. The junction had 8 bases not matched to a gene; V was cut back by 4 bases and J by 5 bases. Germline assignment: CDR1 LGHNA and CDR2 YNFKEQ. CDR3: CASSPRTGGLKDTQYF. The CDR3 bases are TGTGCCAGCAGCCCCCGGACAGGGGGCTTGAAAGATACGCAGTATTTT.

V and J are TRBV28 and TRBJ1-2; D is unresolved. Germline V lookup: CDR1 MDHEN, CDR2 SYDVKM. This CDR3 is 15 amino acids long. With 4 bases removed from V and 1 base from J, the gap between germline ends came to 13 bases. The CDR3 sequence: CASSYTPGHNYGYTF. Written as DNA, the CDR3 is TGTGCCAGCAGTTATACACCAGGCCATAACTATGGCTACACCTTC.